The subject of this entry is one T cell receptor (beta chain). The sample comes from a study of blood T cell repertoires in COVID-19. Study-wide context: Sites in the United States, Italy and Spain provided acute and convalescent COVID-19 samples. PBMCs, B-cell-depleted T cells, or T cells were the source of the cDNA or gDNA that made up the material.

Original analysis: Nucleated cell counts were estimated from reference gene primer amplification. The data were produced by immunoSEQ multiplex PCR, yet TCRdb's version contains in-frame clones alone and is incomplete. That table is the source of V, J and clone size, and D and trimming were worked out from the DNA. The table has about 150,000 clones, 81% seen once. This CDR3 contains 15 residues. Germline V CDR1 and CDR2: SNHLY, FYNNEI. Trimming cost V 4 bases and J 14 bases; bases outside gene matches: 12. This clonotype originated in a woman aged 60 to 75 with active or convalescent COVID-19. The V and J genes are TRBV2 and TRBJ1-6; TRBD1 agrees at 9 bases. The sequenced material came from peripheral blood. For the CDR3, the DNA is TGTGCCAGCAGTGCAGGGACAGGGAGAGTGGTGGCCCTCCACTTT. Residues: CASSAGTGRVVALHF. The full variable domain, completed using reference TRBV2 and TRBJ1-6, is EPEVTQTPSHQVTQMGQEVILRCVPISNHLYFYWYRQILGQKVEFLVSFYNNEISEKSEIFDDQFSVERPDGSNFTLKIRSTKLEDSAMYFCASSAGTGRVVALHFGNGTRLTVT.